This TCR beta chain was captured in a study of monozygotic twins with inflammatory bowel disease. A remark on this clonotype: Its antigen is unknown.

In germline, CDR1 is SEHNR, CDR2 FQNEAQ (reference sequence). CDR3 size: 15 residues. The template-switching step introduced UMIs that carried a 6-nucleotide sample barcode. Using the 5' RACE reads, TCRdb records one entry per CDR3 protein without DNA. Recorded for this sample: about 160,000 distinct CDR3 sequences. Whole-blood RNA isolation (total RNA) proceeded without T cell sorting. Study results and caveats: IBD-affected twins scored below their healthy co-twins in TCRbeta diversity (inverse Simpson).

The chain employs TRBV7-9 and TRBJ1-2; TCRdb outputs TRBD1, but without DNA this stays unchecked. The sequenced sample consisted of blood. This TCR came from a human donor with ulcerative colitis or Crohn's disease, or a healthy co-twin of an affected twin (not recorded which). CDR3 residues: CASSLLGTANYGYTF.